This TCR beta chain was sequenced in a study of cytomegalovirus exposure and HLA in healthy donors (TCRdb year 2017). For the wider study: An earlier analysis of 587 of the donors reported over 250 Gb of sequence data and 95 million to 130 million unique TCR beta sequences obtained from about 170 million T cells. Donor age, sex, ethnicity and CMV serostatus were collected together with the repertoire data. The later analysis used no new phenotypic data to find candidate immune exposures, relying instead on TCR beta sequences and their occurrence across donors. A separate validation cohort of roughly 120 different subjects was used in addition to the approximately 640-subject first cohort. The study combined high-throughput TCR immunosequencing, statistical association of individual TCRs with disease status, and machine learning to predict cytomegalovirus infection status. An earlier analysis of about 600 of the donors used high-throughput TCR beta sequencing to judge whether each TCR beta V gene segment behaved as functional or pseudogenic. The study was designed to test whether signatures of past pathogen exposure could be identified by cataloging public T cell receptors. Every repertoire in the discovery cohort had been generated on one and the same sequencing platform. Four or five DR-DQ haplotypes were treated as single units for association and clustering because of strong linkage in the cohort. A later genetic analysis used genome-wide SNP genotypes for about three fifths of the roughly 700 donors, treating that subset as a discovery cohort. Typing coverage varied by locus: about 629-640 donors for A, B, C, DRB1 and DQB1; around 560 for DQA1; more than 600 for DPA1; some 470 for DPB1. Among the roughly 400 genotyped donors, approximately 82% belonged to the genetic ancestry cluster associated with self-reported Caucasian donors. The study used immunosequencing to profile the T cell repertoires of more than 650 subjects and linked those repertoires to cytomegalovirus serostatus. Class I and class II HLA loci were covered by the typing at four-digit resolution. On average, 235,054 unique TCR beta nucleotide sequences were sequenced per donor among 398 genotyped donors of the cohort, with 15% to 20% of those sequences being non-productive. An early release covering 550 to 700 HLA-typed donors comprised 300 to 350 gigabases of sequencing data and some 79 million unique TCR sequences. A later analysis re-analyzed previously published TCR beta repertoires from 660 or so donors and added high-resolution HLA genotyping to study TCR occurrence patterns.

The method behind the library was the immunoSEQ multiplex PCR assay. For the multiplex PCR, a mixture combining 60 forward primers for TCR Vbeta segments and 13 reverse primers for TCR Jbeta segments was used. A multiplex PCR assay on genomic DNA amplified the CDR3 region of rearranged TCR beta genes. Amplified TCR beta libraries were sequenced as 87-base-pair reads on the Illumina HiSeq System. The paper's data handling went like this. A later analysis counted tens of millions of unique TCR beta chains across the 666 repertoires, and roughly 11 million of these chains were shared by at least two donors. A nearest-neighbor algorithm error-corrected the raw reads and collapsed the reads into unique sequences, merging closely related sequences to remove PCR and sequencing errors. V, D and J gene segments were assigned by aligning CDR3 sequences to IMGT reference sequences. For a sequence to be retained, a match of at least six nucleotides to both a V gene segment and a J gene segment was required. A rearrangement counted as productive if the CDR3 had no stop codons and remained in frame with V and J, and every other rearrangement counted as non-productive. Following IMGT convention, CDR3 was defined as the stretch from the second conserved V-encoded cysteine up to the conserved J-encoded phenylalanine. The earlier analysis of about 500 of the donors excluded sequences that lacked an unambiguous match to a single V gene segment. An earlier analysis of several hundred of the donors called V segments functional above 56.7% productive rearrangements and segregating when the between-donor standard deviation exceeded 5%. To diagnose cytomegalovirus status from the catalog of TCR beta chain sequences, a statistical classification framework was built. V and J gene assignment, in a later analysis, came from comparing TCR nucleotide sequences with IMGT/GENE-DB human TR gene sequences. The TCRdist pipeline was used in a later analysis to assign CDR3 sequences and most-parsimonious VDJ recombination scenarios. In a later analysis, every TCR beta chain was defined by the combination of its CDR3 amino acid sequence and its V-gene family, and reads without a unique V-gene family were dropped. In a later analysis, around 600 highly shared, low-generation-probability nucleotide sequences were removed to address suspected cross-contamination and a sequencing artifact. In a later analysis, a clonal expansion index was calculated for each public chain from normalized within-repertoire ranks of inferred template counts. In a later analysis, generation probabilities were computed using a VDJ recombination model fitted to out-of-frame rearrangements, and the results were checked against IGoR. A later analysis scored TCR-TCR, TCR-HLA and TCR-CMV co-occurrence with hypergeometric tests, applying a repertoire-size bias correction to TCR pairs. To estimate false discovery rates, a later analysis permuted the HLA or CMV assignments 20 times. A later analysis grouped co-occurring TCRs with DBSCAN, adding TCRdist sequence similarity when clustering within HLA-allele-positive subsets. For co-occurrence clustering, repertoires with fewer than 30,000 or more than 120,000 public chains were excluded, along with four or five repertoires with anomalous nucleotide sharing. Not all clones reach the TCRdb copy of this immuneACCESS table, which keeps in-frame sequences only. Checked studies attribute under half of the gap to unresolved V genes and leave the rest unexplained. The DNA was the basis for D and trimming; V, J and clone size are from that table. The sample has about 190,000 clones on record, over 80% of them singletons. The leading ten clones occupy around 9.6% of the sample.

What the study reported, not specific to this receptor: When HLA alleles, especially DR and DQ, strongly co-occurred, attributing TCR associations to individual alleles was difficult. A later genetic analysis associated a missense DCLRE1C variant with V-gene and J-gene trimming of TCR beta chains, and an independent cohort replicated the association. Correlated functional status among segregating V segments might be attributable to linkage disequilibrium, but an unknown experimental factor could not be ruled out. Because counts were too low, about 15 rarely observed V segments, including chromosome 9 orphons, were left out of the earlier analysis of approximately 500 of the donors. The only immune exposure information available for the cohort was CMV serostatus. Most CMV-associated TCR beta chains appeared to be HLA-restricted in a later analysis, and the HLA associations seemed to be driven largely by CMV exposure. The presence/absence analyses assumed that sequencing depth was roughly uniform across donors, and that assumption may not be true. At a false discovery rate of 0.05, a later analysis linked some 18,000 TCR beta sequences to specific HLA alleles. Because the 87-base-pair reads could not distinguish some IMGT-functional V segments, including TRBV6-2 and TRBV6-3, those segments were excluded. A further reported finding was that TCR beta sequences accurately predicted the HLA-A and HLA-B alleles for most subjects in the first cohort. In a later analysis, HLA-associated TCR beta chains were found to be more clonally expanded and to have lower generation probabilities than equally common non-associated chains. A later analysis reported that several top co-occurrence clusters appeared linked to parvovirus B19, influenza, CMV and Epstein-Barr virus. According to a later analysis, TCR association rates differed among HLA loci, with DRB1 alleles showing the most associated TCRs and HLA-C alleles showing the fewest. The authors suggested that the approach could potentially be extended to other disease states and immunological phenotypes. Cytomegalovirus status was reported to be diagnosed by the classifier with high specificity and sensitivity in both the original and validation cohorts. A cluster of highly shared sequence variants was judged likely to be a technical artifact of the sequencing pipeline. An earlier analysis of around 500 of the donors showed that most TCR beta V segments appeared in productive rearrangements either about 87% or about 30% of the time, which broadly matched IMGT annotations. In this cohort, only TCR beta chains were sequenced, and detectable features were limited by the absence of alpha or paired-chain data. The study gave a list of under 200 TCR beta chains associated with cytomegalovirus. Three of the identified cytomegalovirus-associated TCR beta chains were confirmed in vitro to be specific for cytomegalovirus antigens. HLA typing was unavailable for some donors at each locus, so association tests used only the typed subset. Most TCR sequences were seen in very few donors, while some public TCRs were found in many individuals. Compared with the approximately 710-donor mean, donors in an Asian-associated ancestry cluster had fewer N-insertions in productive TCRs, according to a later genetic analysis.

The cohort comprised fewer than 700 healthy bone marrow donors. At the time of sampling, every cohort member was nominally healthy, though immune exposures that went unrecorded were likely present. The donor tested CMV seropositive and was one of the 289 seropositive cohort members. Each donor provided a peripheral blood sample, and peripheral blood mononuclear cells were used for TCR beta sequencing. Genomic DNA was extracted from the blood cell samples with the Qiagen DNeasy Blood Extraction Kit. As regards this clone: The clone's antigen remains unknown. Base qualities are not provided; no much larger clone lies one nucleotide away.

The CDR1 and CDR2 encoded by the germline V gene are MNHEY and SVGAGI. The junction shows trimming of 6 bases on V and 2 bases on J, plus 16 bases between the germline ends. The CDR3 contains 15 residues, cysteine and phenylalanine counted. Kept here is only the CDR3 DNA, which spans 45 bases and is read in frame from base 1. The source of this sequence is a woman in her fifties or sixties in good health and CMV-seropositive. The rearrangement combines TRBV6-5 with TRBJ1-1, with TRBD1 tentatively as D gene (6 bases match). Sequencing was carried out using PBMCs. CDR3 loop: CASSTSGGHNTEAFF. Read as DNA, the sequence is TGTGCCAGCAGCACTTCGGGGGGGCACAACACTGAAGCTTTCTTT.